The source of this T cell receptor (beta chain) is a study of metastatic and nonmetastatic thyroid tumors. TCRdb re-clonotyped the PCR reads through MiXCR. The repertoire holds over 10,000 clones, with around 33% as singletons. The entire patient cohort was treatment-naive prior to thyroid surgery. Trimming took off 4 bases at V and 6 bases at J, with 18 bases between the two ends. In germline, CDR1 is DFQATT, CDR2 SNEGSKA (reference sequence). This CDR3 has 14 residues. This clone is a singleton in its sample. This TCR was recovered from a male donor with papillary thyroid cancer or a benign thyroid nodule (not recorded which). Some clones in this sample may be carry-over from other donors' samples. The source material was tumor tissue. The chain combines TRBV20-1 with TRBJ1-2; D might be TRBD1 (6 bases). Written as DNA, the CDR3 is TGCAGTGCTAAGGTTGGGGGCTCTCTAGATGGCTACACCTTC. It yields the protein CSAKVGGSLDGYTF.